This is a list of T cell receptor beta chains from one sample in a study of blood T cell repertoires in COVID-19. The method was immunoSEQ multiplex PCR; TCRdb's version includes in-frame clones alone and lacks a portion of them. The data contain nearly 250,000 clones, roughly 85% of them singletons. The sample was PBMCs or T cells enriched from blood (not recorded which). These TCRs come from a woman aged 45-59 years with acute COVID-19. Both conserved end residues are part of each CDR3. Fields, in order: V gene, D gene, J gene, clone size, CDR3 protein, CDR3 DNA. The D gene is left open where the match is weak. Some rows have no size entry. The others give once, few or many, or a class for an expanded clone.

TRBV7-9	NA	TRBJ2-2	many	CASSSDTGELFF	TGTGCCAGCAGCTCTGACACCGGGGAGCTGTTTTTT
TRBV2	NA	TRBJ2-6	NA	CASSPAGTGANVLTF	TGTGCCAGCAGCCCCGCAGGGACTGGGGCCAACGTCCTGACTTTC
TRBV28	TRBD1	TRBJ1-5	NA	CASSSMGQGRLYQPQHF	TGTGCCAGCAGTTCCATGGGACAGGGACGATTGTATCAGCCCCAGCATTTT
TRBV29-1	TRBD1	TRBJ2-1	NA	CSVSPLTGGRDEQFF	TGCAGCGTTAGCCCCCTGACAGGGGGTAGGGATGAGCAGTTCTTC
TRBV7-9	NA	TRBJ2-7	NA	CASSPQNEQYF	TGTGCCAGCAGCCCCCAAAACGAGCAGTACTTC
TRBV5-4	NA	TRBJ1-1	NA	CASSRNTEAFF	TGTGCCAGCAGCCGGAACACTGAAGCTTTCTTT
TRBV9	TRBD2	TRBJ2-3	NA	CASSVGYAGGRTDTQYF	TGTGCCAGCAGCGTAGGTTACGCGGGGGGACGCACAGATACGCAGTATTTT
TRBV30	NA	TRBJ2-3	NA	CASLTGRGTDTQYF	TGTGCCTCGCTTACCGGCAGGGGCACAGATACGCAGTATTTT
TRBV5-1	TRBD1	TRBJ1-6	NA	CASSGGQGAHKNSPLHF	TGCGCCAGCAGCGGAGGACAGGGGGCCCATAAAAATTCACCCCTCCACTTT
TRBV30	NA	TRBJ1-1	NA	CAWSVGGSEAFF	TGTGCCTGGAGTGTCGGGGGTTCTGAAGCTTTCTTT